This T cell receptor (beta chain) is from a study of response to subunit inactivated influenza vaccine. This clonotype has a handful of counts. One entry per CDR3 protein, called by TCRdb with MiXCR from the RT-PCR reads. The data show 300,000 to 350,000 distinct CDR3 sequences, with about 20% seen just once and about 9.4% held by the top ten. Trimming took 6 bases from V and 5 from J; bases not matched to a gene: 11. Germline CDR1 MNHNS, CDR2 SASEGT. CDR3 length: 16 residues. This clonotype was sampled from a man aged 50 to 75 who received an inactivated influenza vaccine. The source material was PBMCs from blood, sampled about 19 months after vaccination. V usage is TRBV6-1 and J usage is TRBJ2-3; TRBD2 agrees at 10 bases. CDR3 loop: CASSSQPAGGVDTQYF. DNA for the CDR3: TGTGCCAGCAGCTCCCAACCAGCGGGAGGGGTAGATACGCAGTATTTT.